Listed below are T cell receptor beta chains from one sample, sequenced in a study of cytomegalovirus exposure and HLA in healthy donors. Profiled with immunoSEQ multiplex PCR; TCRdb holds only in-frame clones, not every one. The table records under 200,000 clones, around four fifths of them present only once. Sequenced sample: PBMCs. These TCRs come from a man between 18 and 35 years old in good health and CMV-seronegative. Both conserved end residues are part of each CDR3. A D gene is named only where the DNA matches it firmly. Only part of the rows carry a size: once, few, many, or a class if the clone is expanded.

D,J,V,size,CDR3,DNA
TRBD2,TRBJ2-7,TRBV5-4,few,CASSVGGVYEQYF,TGTGCCAGCAGTGTCGGGGGGGTCTACGAGCAGTACTTC
TRBD1,TRBJ2-2,TRBV29-1,NA,CSPRDRGSSGELFF,TGCAGCCCCAGGGACAGGGGTTCGTCCGGGGAGCTGTTTTTT
TRBD1,TRBJ2-1,TRBV9,few,CASSFDGTANNEQFF,TGTGCCAGCAGCTTCGACGGGACAGCCAACAATGAGCAGTTCTTC
NA,TRBJ1-1,TRBV7-3,NA,CASSLKGGTEAFF,TGTGCCAGCAGCTTGAAAGGGGGCACTGAAGCTTTCTTT
TRBD2,TRBJ2-1,TRBV27,NA,CASSSGLAISYNEQFF,TGTGCCAGCAGCTCGGGACTAGCCATCTCCTACAATGAGCAGTTCTTC
TRBD1,TRBJ1-4,TRBV19,NA,CASSTTGTAEKLFF,TGTGCCAGTAGTACGACCGGGACAGCTGAAAAACTGTTTTTT
NA,TRBJ2-5,TRBV5-4,NA,CATRQEETQYF,TGTGCCACCCGACAGGAAGAGACCCAGTACTTC
NA,TRBJ2-5,TRBV6-6,NA,CASRTHEQGQEIQYF,TGTGCCAGCAGAACACACGAACAGGGTCAAGAGATCCAGTACTTC
NA,TRBJ1-5,TRBV5-1,NA,CASSASGASNQPQHF,TGCGCCAGCAGCGCCTCAGGGGCAAGCAATCAGCCCCAGCATTTT
NA,TRBJ2-2,TRBV27,NA,CASSEPGLDTGELFF,TGTGCCAGCAGCGAGCCAGGCCTGGACACCGGGGAGCTGTTTTTT
NA,TRBJ2-3,TRBV10-3,NA,CAISLGDTQYF,TGTGCCATCAGCCTAGGAGATACGCAGTATTTT
NA,TRBJ2-7,TRBV27,NA,CASSLTASYEQYF,TGTGCCAGCAGTTTAACAGCCTCCTACGAGCAGTACTTC
TRBD2,TRBJ2-1,TRBV4-3,once,CASSQGRLAASYNEQFF,TGCGCCAGCAGCCAAGGGAGGCTAGCGGCCTCCTACAATGAGCAGTTCTTC
NA,TRBJ2-3,TRBV9,NA,CASSVGETGWVTDTQYF,TGTGCCAGCAGCGTAGGAGAGACAGGTTGGGTCACAGATACGCAGTATTTT
TRBD2,TRBJ2-5,TRBV9,NA,CASSMGASGGPIYF,TGTGCCAGCAGCATGGGGGCTAGCGGGGGGCCGATTTACTTC
TRBD1,TRBJ1-2,TRBV28,few,CASSSPGQGTGYGYTF,TGTGCCAGCAGTTCCCCAGGACAGGGGACTGGCTATGGCTACACCTTC
TRBD1,TRBJ2-7,TRBV28,NA,CASSLGTGVHHEQYF,TGTGCCAGCAGTTTAGGGACAGGGGTTCACCACGAGCAGTACTTC
NA,TRBJ1-2,TRBV5-6,NA,CASSYTDRYGYTF,TGTGCCAGCAGCTACACTGACAGATATGGCTACACCTTC
NA,TRBJ2-7,TRBV15,once,CATSGSRGSYEQYF,TGTGCCACCAGCGGGTCCCGAGGTTCCTACGAGCAGTACTTC
TRBD2,TRBJ2-5,TRBV18,NA,CASSPRSAGRGETQYF,TGTGCCAGCTCACCACGGTCGGCGGGGAGGGGAGAGACCCAGTACTTC
TRBD1,TRBJ2-7,TRBV5-1,NA,CASSRTGGGYEQYF,TGCGCCAGCAGTCGAACAGGGGGAGGTTACGAGCAGTACTTC
NA,TRBJ2-1,TRBV30,NA,CAWTRQAYNEQFF,TGTGCCTGGACTCGACAGGCCTACAATGAGCAGTTCTTC
NA,TRBJ2-5,TRBV14,NA,CASSQAGWNPQETQYF,TGTGCCAGCAGCCAAGCCGGGTGGAACCCCCAAGAGACCCAGTACTTC
TRBD1,TRBJ2-7,TRBV4-1,NA,CASSPTGQGLEEQYF,TGCGCCAGCAGCCCGACGGGACAGGGTTTGGAGGAGCAGTACTTC
NA,TRBJ1-4,TRBV7-9,NA,CASSSTGFNEKLFF,TGTGCCAGCAGCTCTACAGGGTTTAATGAAAAACTGTTTTTT
NA,TRBJ1-1,TRBV10-3,NA,CAISEATNTEAFF,TGTGCCATCAGTGAAGCCACGAACACTGAAGCTTTCTTT
TRBD2,TRBJ2-7,TRBV23-1,once,CASSQSSGGEQYF,TGCGCCAGCAGTCAATCCTCGGGAGGCGAGCAGTACTTC
NA,TRBJ1-2,TRBV7-9,NA,CASSLLDRNYGYTF,TGTGCCAGCAGCTTGCTAGACAGGAACTATGGCTACACCTTC
NA,TRBJ1-4,TRBV6-6,NA,CASSLQGANEKLFF,TGTGCCAGCAGCCTACAGGGAGCTAATGAAAAACTGTTTTTT
NA,TRBJ1-1,TRBV7-9,NA,CASSLSGTEAFF,TGTGCCAGCAGCTTATCAGGGACTGAAGCTTTCTTT
NA,TRBJ1-6,TRBV20-1,few,CSALRSPLHF,TGCAGTGCCTTACGGTCACCCCTCCACTTT
NA,TRBJ2-5,TRBV19,few,CASGGETQYF,TGTGCCAGTGGGGGGGAGACCCAGTACTTC
NA,TRBJ1-5,TRBV5-1,NA,CASSLGGQMHGPQHF,TGCGCCAGCAGCTTGGGGGGACAAATGCACGGGCCCCAGCATTTT
NA,TRBJ2-7,TRBV28,NA,CASSSLADLDEQYF,TGTGCCAGCAGTTCTCTGGCCGATCTCGACGAGCAGTACTTC
TRBD1,TRBJ1-2,TRBV18,NA,CASSSDRDYGYTF,TGTGCCAGCTCATCGGACAGGGACTATGGCTACACCTTC
TRBD1,TRBJ2-3,TRBV2,NA,CASSEPRTGVDTQYF,TGTGCCAGCAGTGAACCAAGGACAGGGGTAGATACGCAGTATTTT
NA,TRBJ1-2,TRBV19,NA,CASSTIASYTF,TGTGCCAGTAGTACCATCGCTAGCTACACCTTC
TRBD2,TRBJ2-7,TRBV5-6,NA,CASSTSGSPYEQYF,TGTGCCAGCAGCACTAGCGGGAGCCCCTACGAGCAGTACTTC
TRBD1,TRBJ1-6,TRBV7-9,NA,CASSNTGASPLHF,TGTGCCAGCAGTAACACAGGGGCTTCACCCCTCCACTTT
NA,TRBJ2-7,TRBV7-9,few,CASSFTNGAYEQYF,TGTGCCAGCAGCTTTACGAACGGAGCCTACGAGCAGTACTTC
NA,TRBJ2-7,TRBV30,NA,CAWSLPKGILRGQYF,TGTGCCTGGAGCCTCCCGAAGGGGATTTTACGAGGGCAGTACTTC
NA,TRBJ1-2,TRBV9,few,CASSGKEPFTF,TGTGCCAGCAGCGGTAAAGAGCCTTTCACCTTC
TRBD2,TRBJ2-1,TRBV4-2,NA,CASSHGGSGGALNEQFF,TGTGCCAGCAGCCATGGGGGTAGCGGGGGGGCTTTAAATGAGCAGTTCTTC
TRBD1,TRBJ1-6,TRBV28,NA,CASSYGQGSLYNSPLHF,TGTGCCAGCAGTTACGGACAGGGGAGTTTGTATAATTCACCCCTCCACTTT
TRBD1,TRBJ2-2,TRBV7-9,NA,CASRPDRVELFF,TGTGCCAGCAGACCTGACAGGGTCGAGCTGTTTTTT
TRBD2,TRBJ2-7,TRBV7-2,NA,CASSSRGSGRASSYEQYF,TGTGCCAGCAGCTCCCGGGGAAGCGGGAGGGCAAGCTCCTACGAGCAGTACTTC
TRBD2,TRBJ2-1,TRBV9,NA,CASSVSPGLNEQFF,TGTGCCAGCAGCGTCAGCCCGGGACTAAATGAGCAGTTCTTC
TRBD1,TRBJ2-1,TRBV7-9,NA,CASSLSYRGPHNEQFF,TGTGCCAGCAGCTTGTCCTACAGGGGGCCACACAATGAGCAGTTCTTC
TRBD1,TRBJ2-2,TRBV6-5,NA,CASRLGTGDTGELFF,TGTGCCAGCAGGCTCGGGACAGGGGACACCGGGGAGCTGTTTTTT
NA,TRBJ2-7,TRBV18,NA,CASSPQSQGPYEQYF,TGTGCCAGCTCACCACAATCACAGGGACCCTACGAGCAGTACTTC
NA,TRBJ1-1,TRBV27,NA,CASSLRQNTEAFF,TGTGCCAGCAGTCTCCGACAGAACACTGAAGCTTTCTTT